The 16 T cell receptor beta chains below were found in one sample sequenced in a study of OX40 agonist ivuxolimab in advanced cancers. Assay used: immunoSEQ multiplex PCR; TCRdb lists only in-frame clones, some missing. Of 80,000 or so clones in the sample, roughly 89% were seen once. The specimen was CD4+ or CD8+ T cells sorted from blood, collected in a trial of the OX40 agonist ivuxolimab. The receptors here all came from an adult with an advanced solid tumor such as melanoma, head and neck, liver or kidney cancer.

This clone appeared once. The CDR3 nucleotides are TGTGCCAGTAGTATCAAGGTTGCCGATACGCAGTATTTT. Protein: CASSIKVADTQYF. This chain uses TRBV19 with TRBJ2-3; no definite D call. CDR1 and CDR2 (germline): LNHDA, SQIVND (reference sequence). With 3 bases removed from V and 6 bases from J, the gap between germline ends came to 10 bases. The CDR3 contains 13 residues.

This clone has a single count. The chain uses TRBV5-1 and TRBJ2-7; 7 nucleotides line up with TRBD1. This CDR3 comprises 14 residues. The germline V gene has CDR1 SGHRS and CDR2 YFSETQ. Trimming at V came to 4 bases and at J to 6 bases, leaving 10 bases not matched to a gene. DNA of the CDR3: TGCGCCAGCAGCCCTAGGACAGGTCCCTCCGAGCAGTACTTC. It translates to CASSPRTGPSEQYF.

The J gene is TRBJ2-3, the V gene TRBV28, with TRBD1 matching over 7 bases. The germline gives CDR1 MDHEN, CDR2 SYDVKM. There are 13 residues in the CDR3. V shed 4 bases, J shed 5 bases, and the junction held 3 bases outside the gene matches. This CDR3 reads CASSSGQKDTQYF. The CDR3, as DNA: TGTGCCAGCAGTTCGGGACAGAAAGATACGCAGTATTTT.

V usage is TRBV6-1 and J usage is TRBJ1-5, with a tentative D call TRBD1 (5 bases). Germline V gives CDR1 MNHNS, CDR2 SASEGT. The CDR3 covers 15 residues. Trimming cost V 4 bases and J 3 bases, with 13 bases left between them. The CDR3 coding sequence is TGTGCCAGCAGTGTGTCCAGGGCTGACAATCAGCCCCAGCATTTT. Translated, it gives CASSVSRADNQPQHF.

Details on this clone: The junction does not match germline at one end; this may be a read error. J is TRBJ2-2 and V is TRBV5-6, with TRBD2 matching over 9 bases. Germline-derived CDR1 and CDR2 are SGHDT and YYEEEE. The CDR3 spans 18 residues. Written as DNA, the CDR3 is TGTACCAGCAGCCCCTCAAGTGGCGGGAGGGCCGGGGCCGGGGAGCTGTTTTTT. Its protein product is CTSSPSSGGRAGAGELFF.

The CDR3 sequence is CASSVRDGRGYEQYF. CDR3 in DNA: TGTGCCAGCAGCGTCCGGGACGGCAGAGGCTACGAGCAGTACTTC. The chain employs TRBV9 and TRBJ2-7; D is perhaps TRBD1 or TRBD2 (5 bases each). CDR3 length: 15 residues. Germline values: CDR1 SGDLS, CDR2 YYNGEE. V was shortened by 2 bases and J by 3 bases, with 15 bases between the two germline ends.

The rearrangement uses TRBV7-8 and TRBJ2-4; no clear D gene. Germline CDR1 is SGHVS and CDR2 is FQNEAQ. Trimming removed 1 base at V and 0 bases at J, with 7 bases between. This CDR3 has 15 residues. The CDR3 nucleotides are TGTGCCAGCAGCTTAGGCGTCTTAGCCAAAAACATTCAGTACTTC. Translated, it gives CASSLGVLAKNIQYF.

A few counts support this clone. The genes are TRBV7-2 and TRBJ2-1; 7 bases map to TRBD2. CDR1 and CDR2 from the germline V gene are SGHTA and FQGNSA. This CDR3 is built from 15 residues. The V and J ends lost 3 bases and 8 bases, in that order; junction bases with no gene match: 10. The CDR3 region is CASSLGPGGMDEQFF. The CDR3 DNA reads as TGTGCCAGCAGCTTGGGTCCCGGGGGGATGGATGAGCAGTTCTTC. Variable domain in full (rest from reference TRBV7-2 and TRBJ2-1): GAGVSQSPSNKVTEKGKDVELRCDPISGHTALYWYRQSLGQGLEFLIYFQGNSAPDKSGLPSDRFSAERTGGSVSTLTIQRTQQEDSAVYLCASSLGPGGMDEQFFGPGTRLTVL.

The rearrangement uses TRBV7-8 and TRBJ2-2, with TRBD2 identical over 9 bases. The V segment lost 4 bases and the J segment 7 bases; nucleotides outside the gene matches: 4. Germline loops: CDR1 SGHVS, CDR2 FQNEAQ. This CDR3 spans 14 amino acids. In nucleotides, the CDR3 is TGTGCCAGCAGCTCTAGCGGGATTGGCGGGGAGCTGTTTTTT. This translates into CASSSSGIGGELFF. The full variable domain, in which reference TRBV7-8 and TRBJ2-2 provide the parts outside the CDR3, is GAGVSQSPRYKVAKRGQDVALRCDPISGHVSLFWYQQALGQGPEFLTYFQNEAQLDKSGLPSDRFFAERPEGSVSTLKIQRTQQEDSAVYLCASSSSGIGGELFFGEGSRLTVL.

The chain uses TRBV10-3 and TRBJ1-4; no reliable D call. V lost 3 bases, J lost 5 bases, and 10 bases lay in between. Looked up from germline, CDR1 is ENHRY and CDR2 is SYGVKD. The CDR3 consists of 14 residues. The CDR3 sequence: CAISDSVGNEKLFF. The CDR3 nucleotides are TGTGCCATCAGTGATTCCGTGGGGAATGAAAAACTGTTTTTT.

V is TRBV5-4 and J is TRBJ1-1; possibly TRBD1 for D (5 bases). Per germline, CDR1 SGHNT and CDR2 YYREEE (reference sequence). Trimming stripped 4 bases from V and 1 base from J, with 17 bases between. The CDR3 length is 16 residues. The CDR3 coding sequence is TGTGCCAGCAGCCCCGCTACAACAGGAGAGAACACTGAAGCTTTCTTT. Its translation: CASSPATTGENTEAFF.

The V call is TRBV5-4, the J call TRBJ1-2; 9 bases agree with TRBD1. Per the germline V gene, CDR1 is SGHNT and CDR2 is YYREEE (reference sequence). V shed 2 bases, J shed 4 bases, and the junction held 6 bases outside the gene matches. The CDR3 totals 15 residues. For the CDR3, the DNA is TGTGCCAGCAGCTTTAGGGACAGGGTCCTCTATGGCTACACCTTC. This translates into CASSFRDRVLYGYTF.

This chain connects TRBV6-1 to TRBJ2-7; D tentatively fits TRBD1 or TRBD2 (5 bases each). Germline assignment: CDR1 MNHNS and CDR2 SASEGT. The CDR3 is made up of 15 amino acids. The V end was cut by 6 bases, the J end by 4 bases, with 19 bases between. CDR3 sequence reads: CASRPQRGNLYEQYF. CDR3 coding DNA: TGTGCCAGCAGGCCCCAGAGGGGAAACCTTTACGAGCAGTACTTC.

This chain joins TRBV7-9 and TRBJ1-1, with D hard to call. This CDR3 has 13 amino acids. V lost 1 base and J 3 bases, leaving 6 bases between the germline ends. The germline V gene encodes CDR1 SEHNR and CDR2 FQNEAQ (reference sequence). This CDR3 is CASSLGEYTEAFF. Here the CDR3 DNA reads TGTGCCAGCAGCTTAGGGGAGTACACTGAAGCTTTCTTT.

The chain employs TRBV4-1 and TRBJ1-1, with D perhaps TRBD1 (5 bases). The length of the CDR3 is 12 residues. V dropped 4 bases and J dropped 11 bases, with 14 bases sitting between them. Germline V gene sequence: CDR1 MGHRA, CDR2 YSYEKL. The CDR3 DNA follows: TGCGCCAGCAGCCCAAGGACGGGGCGGGCTTTCTTT. Protein sequence: CASSPRTGRAFF.

The chain joins TRBV6-5 to TRBJ1-5; 8 bases are shared with TRBD1. The V gene's germline CDR1 is MNHEY and CDR2 SVGAGI. With V trimmed by 5 bases and J by 5 bases, 8 bases remained unmatched. The CDR3 contains 15 residues. CDR3 in DNA: TGTGCCAGCAGTACTCAGACAGGGGACGATCAGCCCCAGCATTTT. This encodes CASSTQTGDDQPQHF.